The 13 T cell receptor beta chains below come from one sample, sequenced in a study of shared clonotypes between healthy human individuals. Method: immunoSEQ multiplex PCR; TCRdb's copy keeps in-frame clones and lacks some. The data contain over a million clones, around 98.5% of them singletons. The sample consisted of naive CD4+ T cells sorted from blood. Stated subset: CD45RA+ positively selected. The receptors here all came from a man aged 25-40 years in good health.

This chain links TRBV14 with TRBJ2-3; D remains ambiguous. Germline-derived CDR1 and CDR2 are SGHDN and FVKESK. V was pared by 4 bases and J by 7 bases, with 9 bases between. The CDR3 is 12 amino acids. The CDR3 region is CASSRELYTQYF. CDR3 sequence (DNA): TGTGCCAGCAGCCGAGAACTCTATACGCAGTATTTT.

The J gene is TRBJ2-7, the V gene TRBV5-4; TRBD2 aligns across 13 bases. CDR1 is SGHNT, CDR2 YYREEE, per germline (reference sequence). The CDR3 covers 16 residues. V was clipped by 2 bases and J by 0 bases; unmatched bases: 2. The CDR3 coding sequence is TGTGCCAGCAGCTTAGGGACTAGCGGGAACTCCTACGAGCAGTACTTC. Its translation: CASSLGTSGNSYEQYF.

The J gene is TRBJ2-2, the V gene TRBV28; D not resolved. In germline, CDR1 is MDHEN, CDR2 SYDVKM. With 9 bases removed from V and 2 bases from J, the gap between germline ends came to 13 bases. The CDR3 is 14 amino acids. The CDR3 DNA reads TGTGCCAGTAATGGCTGGGCCAACACCGGGGAGCTGTTTTTT. It is translated as CASNGWANTGELFF.

The chain combines TRBV6-1 with TRBJ1-2; D is unresolved. The CDR3 spans 12 residues. Germline V gene lookup returns CDR1 MNHNS and CDR2 SASEGT. Trimming took off 1 base at V and 7 bases at J, with 7 bases between the two ends. The CDR3 spells CASSEEYSGYTF. The CDR3 nucleotides are TGTGCCAGCAGTGAAGAATACAGTGGCTACACCTTC.

Here the CDR3 reads CASRRLAGGPYEQYF. For the CDR3, the DNA is TGTGCCAGCAGAAGACTAGCGGGAGGGCCTTACGAGCAGTACTTC. This sequence joins TRBV6-5 and TRBJ2-7, with TRBD2 matching over 14 bases. The V and J ends lost 6 bases and 4 bases, in that order; junction bases with no gene match: 5. This CDR3 spans 15 amino acids. Germline V gene sequence: CDR1 MNHEY, CDR2 SVGAGI.

The chain joins TRBV28 to TRBJ2-5; 7 bases line up with TRBD1. Per germline, CDR1 MDHEN and CDR2 SYDVKM. V shed 6 bases and J 3 bases; nucleotides not matched to a gene: 7. The CDR3 contains 14 residues. The CDR3 DNA reads TGTGCCAGCAGCATGGTAGGGGGCGAAGAGACCCAGTACTTC. It specifies CASSMVGGEETQYF.

The V call is TRBV27, the J call TRBJ1-3; TRBD1 agrees at 7 bases. Looked up from germline, CDR1 is MNHEY and CDR2 is SMNVEV (reference sequence). This CDR3 is 16 amino acids long. J gave up 0 bases and V 6 bases, and 8 bases lay outside the gene matches. The CDR3 here is CASSSTGQDSGNTIYF. The CDR3 DNA reads TGTGCCAGCAGCTCCACCGGACAGGACTCTGGAAACACCATATATTTT.

The CDR3 loop reads CASSTGGRGPLEQYF. The CDR3 DNA follows: TGTGCCAGCTCAACAGGTGGCAGGGGACCTCTCGAGCAGTACTTC. The chain uses TRBV18 and TRBJ2-7, with D possibly matching TRBD1 (6 bases). Germline V gene data show CDR1 as KGHSH and CDR2 as LQKENI. CDR3 size: 15 residues. V lost 5 bases, J lost 6 bases, and 20 bases lay in between. Based on the CDR3 plus reference TRBV18 and TRBJ2-7, the full variable domain is NAGVMQNPRHLVRRRGQEARLRCSPMKGHSHVYWYRQLPEEGLKFMVYLQKENIIDESGMPKERFSAEFPKEGPSILRIQQVVRGDSAAYFCASSTGGRGPLEQYFGPGTRLTVT.

To note about this clone: This same CDR3 is encoded by further DNA sequences in the sample. The chain couples TRBV18 to TRBJ2-7, with D unclear. Trimming shortened V by 3 bases and J by 0 bases, and 9 bases separated the two germline ends. The CDR3 is made up of 14 amino acids. Germline loops: CDR1 KGHSH, CDR2 LQKENI. This CDR3 is CASSPLASSYEQYF. CDR3 in DNA: TGTGCCAGCTCACCGCTCGCGAGCTCCTACGAGCAGTACTTC. Full variable domain (remainder filled in from reference TRBV18 and TRBJ2-7): NAGVMQNPRHLVRRRGQEARLRCSPMKGHSHVYWYRQLPEEGLKFMVYLQKENIIDESGMPKERFSAEFPKEGPSILRIQQVVRGDSAAYFCASSPLASSYEQYFGPGTRLTVT.

The chain recombines TRBV14 with TRBJ2-7; tentatively, D is TRBD1 (6 bases). Trimming removed 3 bases from V and 6 bases from J, with 12 bases in between. The germline V gene encodes CDR1 SGHDN and CDR2 FVKESK. The CDR3 has 13 amino acids. CDR3 bases: TGTGCCAGCAGCCACCATTACAGGGTCGAGCAGTACTTC. It yields the protein CASSHHYRVEQYF.

CDR3 in amino acids: CATSRRSRPGGMSNQPQHF. DNA for the CDR3: TGTGCCACCAGCAGAAGATCCCGGCCGGGGGGTATGAGCAATCAGCCCCAGCATTTT. The chain recombines TRBV15 with TRBJ1-5; possibly TRBD1 for D (5 bases). V lost 2 bases and J 1 base, leaving 21 bases between the germline ends. The germline V gene encodes CDR1 LNHNV and CDR2 YYDKDF (reference sequence). The CDR3 is 19 residues long.

CDR3 DNA: TGCGCCAGCAGCTTAGTAGCGGTCGGGAGTCTTTCCTACGAGCAGTACTTC. The encoded protein is CASSLVAVGSLSYEQYF. The gene calls are TRBV5-1 and TRBJ2-7; TRBD2 might be the D (6 bases). This CDR3 contains 17 residues. V lost 2 bases and J 1 base, leaving 19 bases between the germline ends. In germline, CDR1 is SGHRS, CDR2 YFSETQ.

The chain recombines TRBV6-1 with TRBJ1-5; possible D gene TRBD1, 5 bases. Trimming left V 1 base short and J 6 bases short, with 16 bases between. Germline CDR1 and CDR2: MNHNS and SASEGT. This CDR3 is 16 amino acids long. Here the CDR3 reads CASSEGRGYERQPQHF. For the CDR3, the DNA is TGTGCCAGCAGTGAAGGACGGGGCTACGAACGTCAGCCCCAGCATTTT.